The 19 T cell receptor beta chains below come from one sample, sequenced in a study of T cell changes during pregnancy in multiple sclerosis. This table comes from immunoSEQ multiplex PCR, and its TCRdb copy is limited to in-frame clones, with some not included. The table has over 35,000 clones, 90% to 95% seen once. Sequenced material: CD8+ T cells from peripheral blood mononuclear cells, taken in the third trimester of pregnancy. The receptors were sampled from a female donor with multiple sclerosis, enrolled in a pregnancy study.

This rearrangement joins TRBV13 to TRBJ2-1; no reliable D call. This CDR3 is built from 15 residues. The V gene's germline CDR1 is PRHDT and CDR2 FYEKMQ (reference sequence). Trimming took 1 base from V and 0 from J, leaving 7 bases between them. CDR3 protein: CASSLDPSSYNEQFF. CDR3 DNA sequence: TGTGCCAGCAGCTTAGATCCGAGCTCCTACAATGAGCAGTTCTTC. The full variable domain, rest sourced from reference TRBV13 and TRBJ2-1, is AAGVIQSPRHLIKEKRETATLKCYPIPRHDTVYWYQQGPGQDPQFLISFYEKMQSDKGSIPDRFSAQQFSDYHSELNMSSLELGDSALYFCASSLDPSSYNEQFFGPGTRLTVL.

V usage is TRBV19 and J usage is TRBJ2-7; D may be TRBD1 (5 bases). The CDR3 runs to 15 residues. V was pared by 1 base and J by 0 bases, with 10 bases between. Looked up from germline, CDR1 is LNHDA and CDR2 is SQIVND (reference sequence). CDR3 sequence: CASSIGTTFSYEQYF. The CDR3 DNA follows: TGTGCCAGTAGTATAGGGACAACGTTCTCCTACGAGCAGTACTTC.

This chain connects TRBV2 to TRBJ2-1; 9 nucleotides agree with TRBD1. The CDR3 totals 17 residues. Germline loops: CDR1 SNHLY, CDR2 FYNNEI. Trimming at V came to 3 bases and at J to 6 bases, leaving 12 bases not matched to a gene. The CDR3, as DNA: TGTGCCAGCAGTGACCTCGGACAGGGGCCCCCCCCCAATGAGCAGTTCTTC. It specifies CASSDLGQGPPPNEQFF.

This CDR3 is CASSPAGTQMDNEQFF. The CDR3 DNA reads as TGTGCCAGCAGCCCAGCCGGGACACAAATGGACAATGAGCAGTTCTTC. V usage is TRBV7-9 and J usage is TRBJ2-1; perhaps TRBD1 as D (6 bases). Germline values: CDR1 SEHNR, CDR2 FQNEAQ (reference sequence). The CDR3 length is 16 residues. V lost 5 bases, J lost 5 bases, and 19 bases lay in between.

The J gene is TRBJ2-1, the V gene TRBV12-5; a weak D match, TRBD1 (6 bases). V was clipped by 2 bases and J by 2 bases, with 25 bases between them. CDR1 is LGHNT, CDR2 FRNRAP, per germline. This CDR3 has 20 amino acids. The DNA of the CDR3 is TGTGCTAGTGGTTTGCTTTCGGAATATCGGGACATCCACCCCTACAATGAGCAGTTCTTC. This sequence encodes CASGLLSEYRDIHPYNEQFF.

This sequence joins TRBV6-5 and TRBJ2-6; 7 nucleotides align to TRBD1. Germline V gene sequence: CDR1 MNHEY, CDR2 SVGAGI. J was trimmed by 1 base and V by 6 bases; bases with no gene match: 3. The CDR3 is 15 residues long. The CDR3 region is CASRRQGSGANVLTF. In DNA, the CDR3 is TGTGCCAGCAGGCGACAGGGATCTGGGGCCAACGTCCTGACTTTC.

The chain's CDR3 is CASSPTRGAKNTEAFF. CDR3 DNA: TGTGCCAGCAGCCCAACGCGGGGGGCTAAGAACACTGAAGCTTTCTTT. J is TRBJ1-1 and V is TRBV9; TRBD1 might be the D (6 bases). The V and J ends lost 4 bases and 1 base respectively, with 17 bases between them. The CDR3 consists of 16 residues. The germline CDR1 and CDR2 sequences are SGDLS and YYNGEE.

This sequence joins TRBV27 and TRBJ2-1; D possibly corresponds to TRBD1 (6 bases). The CDR3 extends over 14 amino acids. CDR1 and CDR2 (germline): MNHEY, SMNVEV (reference sequence). V lost 8 bases to trimming and J lost 4 bases, with 15 bases between them. CDR3 protein: CASRPGRGYNEQFF. The CDR3 DNA follows: TGTGCCAGCCGTCCCGGCAGGGGATACAATGAGCAGTTCTTC.

CDR3 protein: CASSLVVGRHEQYF. CDR3 sequence (DNA): TGTGCCAGCAGCTTGGTAGTGGGGAGGCACGAGCAGTACTTC. This chain links TRBV5-6 with TRBJ2-7; possible D gene TRBD2, 6 bases. Trimming removed 0 bases from V and 5 bases from J, with 12 bases in between. The CDR3 is 14 amino acids. The germline gives CDR1 SGHDT, CDR2 YYEEEE.

The chain links TRBV28 to TRBJ1-3; D is unresolved. Looked up from germline, CDR1 is MDHEN and CDR2 is SYDVKM. Trimming removed 1 base at V and 0 bases at J, with 4 bases between. CDR3 size: 14 residues. CDR3 nucleotide sequence: TGTGCCAGCAGTTTATCGGGCTCTGGAAACACCATATATTTT. Its translation: CASSLSGSGNTIYF. Combining the CDR3 with reference TRBV28 and TRBJ1-3 gives the whole variable domain DVKVTQSSRYLVKRTGEKVFLECVQDMDHENMFWYRQDPGLGLRLIYFSYDVKMKEKGDIPEGYSVSREKKERFSLILESASTNQTSMYLCASSLSGSGNTIYFGEGSWLTVV.

This chain uses TRBV28 with TRBJ2-1, with 9 bases that match TRBD2. Germline V gene sequence: CDR1 MDHEN, CDR2 SYDVKM. The CDR3 covers 17 residues. V shed 3 bases, J shed 0 bases, and the junction held 6 bases outside the gene matches. Written as DNA, the CDR3 is TGTGCCAGCAGTTTCGGGACTAGCTCTAGCTCCTACAATGAGCAGTTCTTC. Its translation: CASSFGTSSSSYNEQFF.

This sequence joins TRBV2 and TRBJ1-2; D gene unclear. Germline V lookup: CDR1 SNHLY, CDR2 FYNNEI. The CDR3 has 13 amino acids. V was pared by 10 bases and J by 4 bases, with 16 bases between. This chain's CDR3 is CAIQRLSGYGYTF. In nucleotides, the CDR3 is TGTGCCATCCAGCGATTATCCGGCTATGGCTACACCTTC.

The chain has TRBV5-6 and TRBJ2-1; 14 bases are a match to TRBD2. V shed 3 bases, J shed 8 bases, and the junction held 16 bases outside the gene matches. The CDR3 extends over 19 amino acids. Germline assignment: CDR1 SGHDT and CDR2 YYEEEE. CDR3 nucleotides: TGTGCCAGCAGCTCCCAGCCGACTAGCGGGAGGGCCTTGGTCGATGAGCAGTTCTTC. It specifies CASSSQPTSGRALVDEQFF.

This clone was observed once. V usage is TRBV6-5 and J usage is TRBJ2-5, with D unclear. The V end was cut by 6 bases, the J end by 2 bases, with 16 bases between. The germline gives CDR1 MNHEY, CDR2 SVGAGI. The CDR3 is made up of 15 amino acids. The CDR3 region is CASSQATNLQETQYF. CDR3 nucleotides: TGTGCCAGCAGCCAAGCAACTAACCTTCAAGAGACCCAGTACTTC.

The rearrangement joins TRBV6-1 to TRBJ2-5; 7 bases align to TRBD1. The V gene end was trimmed by 6 bases and the J gene end by 5 bases; junction bases not matched to a gene: 9. Germline V gene sequence: CDR1 MNHNS, CDR2 SASEGT. The CDR3 consists of 14 residues. CDR3 DNA sequence: TGTGCCAGCAGCACGACAGGGTGGCGGGAGACCCAGTACTTC. Translation: CASSTTGWRETQYF.

The rearrangement joins TRBV4-2 to TRBJ2-3; D gene ambiguous. V gave up 4 bases and J gave up 1 base, with 9 bases separating them. This CDR3 has 14 residues. Germline V gene sequence: CDR1 LGHNA, CDR2 YNFKEQ. For the CDR3, the DNA is TGTGCCAGCAGCCCCAAGCTGGGCACAGATACGCAGTATTTT. Translating gives CASSPKLGTDTQYF.

The V and J genes are TRBV7-9 and TRBJ2-5; 8 nucleotides align to TRBD1. The CDR3 runs 16 residues. The trim removed 5 bases at V and 2 bases at J, leaving 10 bases unmatched. Germline values: CDR1 SEHNR, CDR2 FQNEAQ (reference sequence). The CDR3 DNA follows: TGTGCCAGCAGCCAACCCGGGACAGGCTTACAAGAGACCCAGTACTTC. Protein product: CASSQPGTGLQETQYF.

This rearrangement joins TRBV9 to TRBJ1-5, with D possibly being TRBD1 (5 bases). This CDR3 contains 15 residues. Per the germline V gene, CDR1 is SGDLS and CDR2 is YYNGEE. Trimming took 0 bases from V and 5 from J, leaving 12 bases between them. CDR3 nucleotides: TGTGCCAGCAGCGTAGATGGGTTGGGGCATCAGCCCCAGCATTTT. Its translation is CASSVDGLGHQPQHF.

The rearrangement joins TRBV29-1 to TRBJ1-2, with D tentatively TRBD1 (6 bases). Per the germline V gene, CDR1 is SQVTM and CDR2 is ANQGSEA. Deletions cut 3 bases from V and 1 base from J, with 12 bases between. The CDR3 runs 14 residues. The chain's CDR3 is CSVENTGFNYGYTF. CDR3 DNA sequence: TGCAGCGTTGAGAATACAGGGTTTAACTATGGCTACACCTTC.